These T cell receptor beta chains were read from a single sample in a study of blood T cell repertoires in COVID-19. Repertoires were generated with immunoSEQ multiplex PCR, while TCRdb's copy carries only in-frame clones and drops some. Of a few hundred thousand clones detected, about 88% appear once; the ten largest clones hold under 15%. Sequencing was carried out using peripheral blood. Receptor source: an older woman with acute or convalescent COVID-19. Both conserved end residues are part of each CDR3. Each record gives: V gene, clone size, D gene, J gene, CDR3 protein, CDR3 DNA. The D gene is left open where the match is weak. The size entry is marked missing in some rows and otherwise reads once, few, many or a size class.

v_call: TRBV11-2; clone_size: -; d_call: -; j_call: TRBJ1-2; cdr3_aa: CASSLEEGPANYGYTF; cdr3_nt: TGTGCCAGCAGCTTAGAGGAGGGGCCAGCTAACTATGGCTACACCTTC
v_call: TRBV9; clone_size: -; d_call: TRBD1; j_call: TRBJ2-7; cdr3_aa: CASSLQGALSEQYF; cdr3_nt: TGTGCCAGCAGTTTACAGGGGGCGCTTTCCGAGCAGTACTTC
v_call: TRBV29-1; clone_size: -; d_call: -; j_call: TRBJ1-1; cdr3_aa: CSVDMQMNTEAFF; cdr3_nt: TGCAGCGTTGATATGCAGATGAACACTGAAGCTTTCTTT
v_call: TRBV24-1; clone_size: -; d_call: -; j_call: TRBJ1-5; cdr3_aa: CATSDFNGHQPQHF; cdr3_nt: TGTGCCACCAGTGATTTCAACGGTCATCAGCCCCAGCATTTT
v_call: TRBV27; clone_size: -; d_call: -; j_call: TRBJ2-7; cdr3_aa: CASSPSSYEQYF; cdr3_nt: TGTGCCAGCAGTCCTAGCTCCTACGAGCAGTACTTC
v_call: TRBV18; clone_size: -; d_call: TRBD2; j_call: TRBJ2-3; cdr3_aa: CASSPPGTSGRSTSTDTQYF; cdr3_nt: TGTGCCAGCTCACCACCCGGGACTAGCGGGAGGTCAACTAGCACAGATACGCAGTATTTT
v_call: TRBV19; clone_size: few; d_call: -; j_call: TRBJ2-1; cdr3_aa: CASSVQVYNEQFF; cdr3_nt: TGTGCCAGTAGTGTCCAGGTGTACAATGAGCAGTTCTTC
v_call: TRBV6-5; clone_size: once; d_call: TRBD2; j_call: TRBJ2-1; cdr3_aa: CASSVGGLAVEQFF; cdr3_nt: TGTGCCAGCAGCGTGGGTGGACTAGCGGTTGAGCAGTTCTTC
v_call: TRBV28; clone_size: -; d_call: -; j_call: TRBJ1-3; cdr3_aa: CASSLRGSSGNTIYF; cdr3_nt: TGTGCCAGCAGTTTGCGAGGGTCCTCTGGAAACACCATATATTTT
v_call: TRBV11-2; clone_size: -; d_call: -; j_call: TRBJ2-7; cdr3_aa: CASSLEAVRGYRTYEQYF; cdr3_nt: TGTGCCAGCAGCTTAGAGGCGGTCAGGGGTTACAGGACCTACGAGCAGTACTTC
v_call: TRBV28; clone_size: -; d_call: -; j_call: TRBJ1-6; cdr3_aa: CASSLLGQGANSPLHF; cdr3_nt: TGTGCCAGCAGTTTGCTTGGGCAGGGTGCTAATTCACCCCTCCACTTT
v_call: TRBV24-1; clone_size: -; d_call: TRBD1; j_call: TRBJ2-1; cdr3_aa: CATSDRGQGAYNEQFF; cdr3_nt: TGTGCCACCAGTGACCGGGGACAGGGGGCCTACAATGAGCAGTTCTTC
v_call: TRBV5-1; clone_size: -; d_call: -; j_call: TRBJ2-5; cdr3_aa: CASSSPRETQYF; cdr3_nt: TGCGCCAGCAGCTCCCCCCGAGAGACCCAGTACTTC
v_call: TRBV19; clone_size: -; d_call: -; j_call: TRBJ1-5; cdr3_aa: CASSIVEGRQPQHF; cdr3_nt: TGTGCCAGTAGTATAGTCGAGGGTAGACAGCCCCAGCATTTT
v_call: TRBV2; clone_size: -; d_call: -; j_call: TRBJ1-1; cdr3_aa: CASRAEAMGEAFF; cdr3_nt: TGTGCCAGCAGGGCCGAGGCCATGGGTGAAGCTTTCTTT
v_call: TRBV29-1; clone_size: once; d_call: TRBD1; j_call: TRBJ1-1; cdr3_aa: CSVEQHPGQGLNTEAFF; cdr3_nt: TGCAGCGTTGAGCAACACCCGGGACAGGGTTTGAACACTGAAGCTTTCTTT
v_call: TRBV30; clone_size: -; d_call: TRBD1; j_call: TRBJ1-3; cdr3_aa: CAWIPHRGSGNTIYF; cdr3_nt: TGTGCCTGGATCCCACACAGGGGATCTGGAAACACCATATATTTT
v_call: TRBV2; clone_size: -; d_call: -; j_call: TRBJ2-5; cdr3_aa: CASQVDTGWETQYF; cdr3_nt: TGTGCCAGCCAGGTTGATACGGGGTGGGAGACCCAGTACTTC
v_call: TRBV11-2; clone_size: -; d_call: TRBD2; j_call: TRBJ2-7; cdr3_aa: CASSPPGGAPNSYEQYF; cdr3_nt: TGTGCCAGCAGCCCGCCCGGGGGGGCGCCTAACTCCTACGAGCAGTACTTC
v_call: TRBV11-2; clone_size: -; d_call: -; j_call: TRBJ2-1; cdr3_aa: CASSVASPHNEQFF; cdr3_nt: TGTGCCAGCAGCGTGGCTAGCCCTCACAATGAGCAGTTCTTC
v_call: TRBV2; clone_size: -; d_call: -; j_call: TRBJ1-4; cdr3_aa: CASSQEGQVGKLFF; cdr3_nt: TGTGCCAGCAGCCAAGAGGGACAAGTCGGAAAACTGTTTTTT
v_call: TRBV5-1; clone_size: -; d_call: -; j_call: TRBJ2-3; cdr3_aa: CASSTGVSTDTQYF; cdr3_nt: TGCGCCAGCAGCACGGGGGTTAGCACAGATACGCAGTATTTT
v_call: TRBV7-3; clone_size: -; d_call: -; j_call: TRBJ2-2; cdr3_aa: CASSPSLVQSNTGELFF; cdr3_nt: TGTGCCAGCAGCCCAAGCCTGGTACAGTCGAACACCGGGGAGCTGTTTTTT
v_call: TRBV29-1; clone_size: -; d_call: -; j_call: TRBJ1-5; cdr3_aa: CSVGGSSNQPQHF; cdr3_nt: TGCAGCGTTGGCGGGAGTAGCAATCAGCCCCAGCATTTT
v_call: TRBV11-3; clone_size: -; d_call: -; j_call: TRBJ2-2; cdr3_aa: CASSPRAETGELFF; cdr3_nt: TGTGCCAGCAGCCCCCGTGCGGAAACCGGGGAGCTGTTTTTT
v_call: TRBV19; clone_size: -; d_call: TRBD2; j_call: TRBJ2-1; cdr3_aa: CASSIDTSGRRPEQFF; cdr3_nt: TGTGCCAGTAGTATTGATACTAGCGGGAGAAGACCTGAGCAGTTCTTC
v_call: TRBV5-1; clone_size: -; d_call: -; j_call: TRBJ2-4; cdr3_aa: CASSTAGTTTPGSHIQYF; cdr3_nt: TGCGCCAGCAGTACAGCCGGGACAACGACTCCTGGTAGCCACATTCAGTACTTC
v_call: TRBV6-2/TRBV6-3; clone_size: -; d_call: -; j_call: TRBJ2-5; cdr3_aa: CASSYSISTDLQETQYF; cdr3_nt: TGTGCCAGCAGTTACTCGATTAGCACCGACCTGCAAGAGACCCAGTACTTC
v_call: TRBV11-1; clone_size: once; d_call: TRBD1; j_call: TRBJ1-2; cdr3_aa: CASSRDSRNNYGYTF; cdr3_nt: TGTGCCAGCAGCCGGGACAGTAGAAACAACTATGGCTACACCTTC
v_call: TRBV29-1; clone_size: few; d_call: TRBD2; j_call: TRBJ2-2; cdr3_aa: CSVEDEDTLAGSTGELFF; cdr3_nt: TGCAGCGTTGAAGACGAAGATACACTAGCGGGGTCCACCGGGGAGCTGTTTTTT
v_call: TRBV28; clone_size: once; d_call: TRBD1; j_call: TRBJ1-3; cdr3_aa: CASATGNGNTIYF; cdr3_nt: TGTGCCAGCGCGACAGGGAACGGAAACACCATATATTTT
v_call: TRBV9; clone_size: -; d_call: TRBD2; j_call: TRBJ2-3; cdr3_aa: CASSVGFSGTDTQYF; cdr3_nt: TGTGCCAGCAGCGTAGGGTTTAGCGGGACAGATACGCAGTATTTT
v_call: TRBV30; clone_size: -; d_call: TRBD1; j_call: TRBJ1-2; cdr3_aa: CAWSAPGQGHGYTF; cdr3_nt: TGTGCCTGGAGTGCCCCCGGACAGGGGCATGGCTACACCTTC
v_call: TRBV10-1; clone_size: -; d_call: TRBD1; j_call: TRBJ1-4; cdr3_aa: CAIPTGVAEKLFF; cdr3_nt: TGCGCCATCCCGACAGGGGTCGCGGAAAAACTGTTTTTT
v_call: TRBV4-3; clone_size: -; d_call: TRBD1; j_call: TRBJ2-7; cdr3_aa: CASSQGQGTFYEQYF; cdr3_nt: TGCGCCAGCAGCCAAGGACAGGGAACTTTCTACGAGCAGTACTTC
v_call: TRBV5-1; clone_size: -; d_call: TRBD1; j_call: TRBJ2-1; cdr3_aa: CASSRPGQGLSSYNEQFF; cdr3_nt: TGCGCCAGCAGCCGACCGGGACAGGGCCTAAGCTCCTACAATGAGCAGTTCTTC
v_call: TRBV11-2; clone_size: once; d_call: -; j_call: TRBJ2-1; cdr3_aa: CASSLGRANSYNEQFF; cdr3_nt: TGTGCCAGCAGCTTAGGACGAGCGAACTCCTACAATGAGCAGTTCTTC
v_call: TRBV30; clone_size: -; d_call: TRBD2; j_call: TRBJ2-3; cdr3_aa: CAWSVHWAGGPSVTDTQYF; cdr3_nt: TGTGCCTGGAGTGTACATTGGGCGGGAGGGCCTTCCGTCACAGATACGCAGTATTTT
v_call: TRBV18; clone_size: -; d_call: -; j_call: TRBJ2-6; cdr3_aa: CASSQQPAGANVLTF; cdr3_nt: TGTGCCAGCTCACAACAGCCTGCTGGGGCCAACGTCCTGACTTTC
v_call: TRBV2; clone_size: once; d_call: -; j_call: TRBJ1-1; cdr3_aa: CASKQTGGNTEAFF; cdr3_nt: TGTGCCAGCAAACAGACAGGCGGTAACACTGAAGCTTTCTTT
v_call: TRBV7-2; clone_size: -; d_call: -; j_call: TRBJ1-5; cdr3_aa: CASSSRQGQPQHF; cdr3_nt: TGTGCCAGCAGCTCACGTCAGGGTCAGCCCCAGCATTTT
v_call: TRBV9; clone_size: -; d_call: -; j_call: TRBJ1-6; cdr3_aa: CASTQDQGGNSPLHF; cdr3_nt: TGTGCCAGCACCCAAGACCAGGGAGGTAATTCACCCCTCCACTTT
v_call: TRBV28; clone_size: -; d_call: TRBD2; j_call: TRBJ2-5; cdr3_aa: CASSRTSGMKTQYF; cdr3_nt: TGTGCCAGCAGTCGGACTAGCGGAATGAAGACCCAGTACTTC
v_call: TRBV18; clone_size: -; d_call: -; j_call: TRBJ1-6; cdr3_aa: CASSPQGLGNSPLHF; cdr3_nt: TGTGCCAGCTCACCACAGGGGTTGGGTAATTCACCCCTCCACTTT
v_call: TRBV7-8; clone_size: -; d_call: TRBD1; j_call: TRBJ1-1; cdr3_aa: CATQQGVDTEAFF; cdr3_nt: TGTGCCACCCAACAGGGGGTCGACACTGAAGCTTTCTTT
v_call: TRBV19; clone_size: -; d_call: -; j_call: TRBJ1-2; cdr3_aa: CASGREFGGYTF; cdr3_nt: TGTGCCAGTGGCAGGGAATTCGGCGGCTACACCTTC